Sequencing of this T cell receptor beta chain was carried out in a study of CD8 T cells in ankylosing spondylitis. Germline CDR1 and CDR2: SGHRS and YFSETQ. V was cut by 2 bases and J by 0 bases, with 15 bases left in between. This CDR3 has 17 amino acids. This clonotype was picked up a small number of times. Antigen: not known. Quantitative barcoded 5'-RACE was used to prepare TCR beta libraries. TCRdb reprocessed the 5' RACE reads with MiXCR, giving one entry per CDR3 protein. The sample holds under 120,000 distinct CDR3 sequences; about 25% are singletons and the top ten take roughly 12%. Findings and limits, study-wide: Disease-linked clones reportedly concentrated significantly in matched ankylosing spondylitis synovial fluid. Ankylosing spondylitis blood seemed to carry a telltale TCR beta motif made of about 8 highly homologous variants. Past studies reported some motif variants in reactive arthritis synovial fluid and blood.

Sequencing was carried out using synovial fluid, either unsorted or a sorted T cell fraction (not recorded which). The gene calls are TRBV5-1 and TRBJ2-1; D is undetermined. The sequence was collected from a male donor with ankylosing spondylitis. This CDR3 is CASSFIGPLSSYNEQFF. The DNA of the CDR3 is TGCGCCAGCAGCTTTATAGGGCCTCTAAGCTCCTACAATGAGCAGTTCTTC.